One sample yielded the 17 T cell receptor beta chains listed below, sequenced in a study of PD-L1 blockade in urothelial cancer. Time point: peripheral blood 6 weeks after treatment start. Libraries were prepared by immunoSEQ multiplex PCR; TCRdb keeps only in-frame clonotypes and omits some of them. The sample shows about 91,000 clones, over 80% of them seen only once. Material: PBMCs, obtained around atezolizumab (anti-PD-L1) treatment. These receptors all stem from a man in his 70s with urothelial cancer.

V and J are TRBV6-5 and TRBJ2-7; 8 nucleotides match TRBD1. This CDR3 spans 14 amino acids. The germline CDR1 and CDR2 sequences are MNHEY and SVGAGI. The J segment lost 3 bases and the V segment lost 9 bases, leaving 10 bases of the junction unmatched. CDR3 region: CASSENRGDYEQYF. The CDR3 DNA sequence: TGTGCCAGTTCCGAAAACAGGGGGGACTACGAGCAGTACTTC.

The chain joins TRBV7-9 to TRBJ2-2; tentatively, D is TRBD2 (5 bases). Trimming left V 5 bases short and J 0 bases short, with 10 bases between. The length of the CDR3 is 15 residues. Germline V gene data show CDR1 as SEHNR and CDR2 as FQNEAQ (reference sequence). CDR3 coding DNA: TGTGCCAGCAGCCCAGCGGCGGCGAACACCGGGGAGCTGTTTTTT. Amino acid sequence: CASSPAAANTGELFF.

The CDR3 is CASSLTGYGYTF. The CDR3, as DNA: TGTGCCAGCAGCTTGACAGGCTATGGCTACACCTTC. V gene TRBV11-2 combines with J gene TRBJ1-2, with TRBD1 as a possible D gene (6 bases). The CDR3 loop spans 12 amino acids. Trimming took off 3 bases at V and 4 bases at J, with 6 bases between the two ends. Germline CDR1 reads SGHAT; CDR2 reads FQNNGV.

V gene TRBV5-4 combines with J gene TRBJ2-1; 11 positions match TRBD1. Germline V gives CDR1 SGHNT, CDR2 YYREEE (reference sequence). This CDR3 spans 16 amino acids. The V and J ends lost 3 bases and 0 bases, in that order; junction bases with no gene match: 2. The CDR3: CASSSGTGGSYNEQFF. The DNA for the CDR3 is TGTGCCAGCAGCTCCGGGACAGGGGGCTCCTACAATGAGCAGTTCTTC.

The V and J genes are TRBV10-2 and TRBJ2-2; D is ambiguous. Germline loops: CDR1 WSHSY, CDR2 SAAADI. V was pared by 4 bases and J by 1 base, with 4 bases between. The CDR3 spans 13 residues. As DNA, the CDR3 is TGCGCCAGCAGTGTTCAGAACACCGGGGAGCTGTTTTTT. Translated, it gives CASSVQNTGELFF.

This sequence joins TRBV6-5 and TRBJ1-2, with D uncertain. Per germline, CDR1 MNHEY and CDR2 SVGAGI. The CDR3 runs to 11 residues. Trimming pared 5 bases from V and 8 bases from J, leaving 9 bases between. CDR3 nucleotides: TGTGCCAGCAGTGAACCGGGAGGCTACACCTTC. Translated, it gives CASSEPGGYTF.

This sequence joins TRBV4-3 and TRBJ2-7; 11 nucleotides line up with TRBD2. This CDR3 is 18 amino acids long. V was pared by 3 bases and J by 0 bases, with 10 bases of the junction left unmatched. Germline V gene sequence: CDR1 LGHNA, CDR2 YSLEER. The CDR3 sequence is CASSQAGTSGGTSYEQYF. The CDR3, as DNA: TGCGCCAGCAGCCAGGCCGGGACTAGCGGAGGGACCTCCTACGAGCAGTACTTC.

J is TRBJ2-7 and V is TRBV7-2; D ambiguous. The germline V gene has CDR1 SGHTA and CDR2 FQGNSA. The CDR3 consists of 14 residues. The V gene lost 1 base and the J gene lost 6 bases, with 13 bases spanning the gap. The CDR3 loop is CASSLDRAATEQYF. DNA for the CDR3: TGTGCCAGCAGCTTAGATAGAGCCGCTACCGAGCAGTACTTC.

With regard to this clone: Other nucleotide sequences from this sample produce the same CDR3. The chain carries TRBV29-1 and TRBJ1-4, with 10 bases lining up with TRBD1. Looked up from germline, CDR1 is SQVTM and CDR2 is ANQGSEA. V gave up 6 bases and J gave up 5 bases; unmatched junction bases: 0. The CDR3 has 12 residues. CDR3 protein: CSVGQGNEKLFF. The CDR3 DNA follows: TGCAGCGTGGGACAGGGGAATGAAAAACTGTTTTTT. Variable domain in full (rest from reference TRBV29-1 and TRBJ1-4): SAVISQKPSRDICQRGTSLTIQCQVDSQVTMMFWYRQQPGQSLTLIATANQGSEATYESGFVIDKFPISRPNLTFSTLTVSNMSPEDSSIYLCSVGQGNEKLFFGSGTQLSVL.

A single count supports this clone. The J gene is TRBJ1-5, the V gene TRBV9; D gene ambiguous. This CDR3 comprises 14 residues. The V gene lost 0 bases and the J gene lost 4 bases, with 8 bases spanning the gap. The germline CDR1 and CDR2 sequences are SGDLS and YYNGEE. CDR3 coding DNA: TGTGCCAGCAGCGTAGAGTCGGTTAATCAGCCCCAGCATTTT. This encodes CASSVESVNQPQHF.

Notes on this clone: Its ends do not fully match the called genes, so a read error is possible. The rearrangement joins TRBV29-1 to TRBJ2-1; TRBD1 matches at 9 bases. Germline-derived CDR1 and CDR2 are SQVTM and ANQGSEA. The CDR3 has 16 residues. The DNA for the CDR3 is TGCAGCGTCAACGGTGGGAGTACAGGGGGCTACTATGAGCAGTTCTTC. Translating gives CSVNGGSTGGYYEQFF.

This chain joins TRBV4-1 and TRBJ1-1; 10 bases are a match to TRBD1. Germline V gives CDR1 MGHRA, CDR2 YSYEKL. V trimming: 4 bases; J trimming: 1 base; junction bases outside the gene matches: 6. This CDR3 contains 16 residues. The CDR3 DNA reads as TGCGCCAGCAGCCCTCGGGACAGGGGTCCGAACACTGAAGCTTTCTTT. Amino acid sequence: CASSPRDRGPNTEAFF.

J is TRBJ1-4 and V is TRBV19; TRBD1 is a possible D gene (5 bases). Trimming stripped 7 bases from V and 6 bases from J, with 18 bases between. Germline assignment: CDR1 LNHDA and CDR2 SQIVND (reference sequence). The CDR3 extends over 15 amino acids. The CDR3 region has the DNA TGTGCCAGTATGGGGACTCCGGGAGGCTATGAAAAACTGTTTTTT. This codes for CASMGTPGGYEKLFF.

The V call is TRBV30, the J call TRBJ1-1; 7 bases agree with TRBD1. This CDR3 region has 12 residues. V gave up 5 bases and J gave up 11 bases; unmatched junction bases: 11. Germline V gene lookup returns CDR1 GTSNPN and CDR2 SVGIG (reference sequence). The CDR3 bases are TGTGCCTGGGGGCAACCACAGGGGATCGCTTTCTTT. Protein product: CAWGQPQGIAFF.

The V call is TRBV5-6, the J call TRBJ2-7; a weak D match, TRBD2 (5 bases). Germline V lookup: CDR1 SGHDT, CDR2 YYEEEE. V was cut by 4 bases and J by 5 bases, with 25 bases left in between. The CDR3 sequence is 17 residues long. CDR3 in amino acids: CASSPIKRQRGLNEQYF. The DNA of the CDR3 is TGTGCCAGCAGCCCAATTAAACGACAAAGAGGGTTGAACGAGCAGTACTTC.

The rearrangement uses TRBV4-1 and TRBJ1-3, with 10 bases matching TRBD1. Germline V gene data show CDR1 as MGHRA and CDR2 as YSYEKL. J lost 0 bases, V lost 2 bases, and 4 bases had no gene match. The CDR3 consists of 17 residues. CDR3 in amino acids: CASSQQDRGDSGNTIYF. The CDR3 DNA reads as TGCGCCAGCAGCCAACAGGACAGGGGGGACTCTGGAAACACCATATATTTT.

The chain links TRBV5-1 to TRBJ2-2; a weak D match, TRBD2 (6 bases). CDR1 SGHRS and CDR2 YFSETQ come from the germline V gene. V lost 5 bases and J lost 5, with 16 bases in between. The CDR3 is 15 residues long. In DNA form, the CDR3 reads TGCGCCAGCAGGGGGACTGCCACATCGACCGGGGAGCTGTTTTTT. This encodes CASRGTATSTGELFF.